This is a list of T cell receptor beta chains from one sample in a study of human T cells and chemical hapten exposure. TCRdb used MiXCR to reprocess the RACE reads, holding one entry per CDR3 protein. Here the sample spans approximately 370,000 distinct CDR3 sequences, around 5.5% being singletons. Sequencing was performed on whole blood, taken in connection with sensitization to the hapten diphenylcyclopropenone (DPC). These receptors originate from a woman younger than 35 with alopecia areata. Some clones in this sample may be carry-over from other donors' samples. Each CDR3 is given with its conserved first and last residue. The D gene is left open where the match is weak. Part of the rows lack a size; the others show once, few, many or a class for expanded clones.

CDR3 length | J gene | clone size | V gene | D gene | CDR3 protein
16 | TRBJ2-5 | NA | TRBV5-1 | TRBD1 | CASSAPGTGRSETQYF
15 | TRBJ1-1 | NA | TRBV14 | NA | CASSHGRTIWTEAFF
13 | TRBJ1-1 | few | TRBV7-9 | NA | CASSLTPGREAFF
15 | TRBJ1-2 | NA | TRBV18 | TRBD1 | CASSPTGTVVYGYTF
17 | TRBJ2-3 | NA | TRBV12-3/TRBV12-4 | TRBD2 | CASSPDRLADATDTQYF
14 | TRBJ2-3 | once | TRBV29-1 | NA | CRVTLSGSTDTQYF
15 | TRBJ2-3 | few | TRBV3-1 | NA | CASSITTGSTDTQYF
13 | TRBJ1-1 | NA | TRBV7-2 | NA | CASSLQLTGEAFF
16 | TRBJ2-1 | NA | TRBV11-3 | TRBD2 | CASSLLLRGAYNEQFF
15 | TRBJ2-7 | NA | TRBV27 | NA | CASSSGAPYSYEQYF
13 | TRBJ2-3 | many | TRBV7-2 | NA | CASSFISTDTQYF
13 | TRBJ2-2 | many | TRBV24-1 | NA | CATSVSNTGELFF
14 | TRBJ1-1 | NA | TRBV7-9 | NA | CASRDRTGNTEAFF
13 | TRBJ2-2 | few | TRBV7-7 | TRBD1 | CASSPTGIGELFF
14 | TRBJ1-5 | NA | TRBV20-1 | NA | CSARTSGSNQPQHF
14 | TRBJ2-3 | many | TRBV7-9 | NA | CASSWLASTDTQYF
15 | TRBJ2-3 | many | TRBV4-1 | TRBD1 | CASSPTGTGPDTQYF
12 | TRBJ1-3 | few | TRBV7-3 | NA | CASSLTGGPIYF
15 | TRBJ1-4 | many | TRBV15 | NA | CATSREAGINEKLFF
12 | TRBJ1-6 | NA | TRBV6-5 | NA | CASSRGVSPLHF
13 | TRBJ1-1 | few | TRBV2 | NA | CASSEAMGTEAFF
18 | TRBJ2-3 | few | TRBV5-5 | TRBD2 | CASSLLVAGGGSTDTQYF
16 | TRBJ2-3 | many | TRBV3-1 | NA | CASSQSGGRDADTQYF
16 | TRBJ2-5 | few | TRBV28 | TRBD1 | CASSGEGQGKEETQYF
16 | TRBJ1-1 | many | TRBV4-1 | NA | CASSQDPEPWFSEAFF
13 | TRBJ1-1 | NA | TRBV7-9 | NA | CASSLASGDEAFF
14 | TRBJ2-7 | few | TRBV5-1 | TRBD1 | CASSLRPGGAEQYF
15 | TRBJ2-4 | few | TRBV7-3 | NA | CASRSGRDGPNIQYF
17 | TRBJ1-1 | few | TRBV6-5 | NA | CASSYYPKPSMNTEAFF
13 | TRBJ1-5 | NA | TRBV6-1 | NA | CASSETSNQPQHF
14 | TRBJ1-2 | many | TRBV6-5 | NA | CASSLMQGSYGYTF
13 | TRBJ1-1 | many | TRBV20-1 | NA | CSARGKGDTEAFF
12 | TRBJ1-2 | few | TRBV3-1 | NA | CASSQVVSGYTF
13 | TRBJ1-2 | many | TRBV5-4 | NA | CASSLDRTYGYTF
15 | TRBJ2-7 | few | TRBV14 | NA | CASSQYGTGSYEQYF
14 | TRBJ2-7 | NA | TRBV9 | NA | CASSVASAAYEQCF
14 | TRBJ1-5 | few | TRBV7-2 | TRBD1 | CASRTGHSNQPQHF
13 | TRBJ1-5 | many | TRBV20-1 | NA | CSASAAGDQPQHF
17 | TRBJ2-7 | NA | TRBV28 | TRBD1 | CASSLSTGTVSSYEQYF
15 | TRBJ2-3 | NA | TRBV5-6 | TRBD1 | CASSWWTGFTDTQYF
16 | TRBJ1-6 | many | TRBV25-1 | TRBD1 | CASSEMGGQGPSPLHF
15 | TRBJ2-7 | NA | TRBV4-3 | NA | CASSQDRDADYEQYF
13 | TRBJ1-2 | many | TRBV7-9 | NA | CASSLTPDYGYTF
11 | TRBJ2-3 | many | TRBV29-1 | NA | CSVEVAGVQYF
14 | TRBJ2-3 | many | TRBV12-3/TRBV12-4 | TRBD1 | CASRTTGEGDTQYF
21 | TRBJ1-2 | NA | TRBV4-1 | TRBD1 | CASSQDGISGGSGQGNYGYTF
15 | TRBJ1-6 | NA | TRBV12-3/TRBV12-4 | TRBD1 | CASSLTGGLDSPLHF
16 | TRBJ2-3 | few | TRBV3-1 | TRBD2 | CASSHGGTSGTDTQYF
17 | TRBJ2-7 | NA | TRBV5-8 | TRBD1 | CASSYAHSGQGPYEQYF
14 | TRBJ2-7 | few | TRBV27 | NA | CASTGQDSSYEQYF
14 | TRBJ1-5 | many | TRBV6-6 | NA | CASSFGGSNQPQHF
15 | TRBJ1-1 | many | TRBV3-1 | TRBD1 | CASSLGQGVGTEAFF
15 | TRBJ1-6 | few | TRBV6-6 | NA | CASSYRDNGGSPLHF
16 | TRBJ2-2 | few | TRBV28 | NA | CASKPGKYLGGGELFF
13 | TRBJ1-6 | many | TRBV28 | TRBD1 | CASSRQGDSPLHF
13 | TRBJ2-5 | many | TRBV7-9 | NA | CASRGGLEETQYF
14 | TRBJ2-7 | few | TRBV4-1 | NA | CASSQVGVRYEQYF
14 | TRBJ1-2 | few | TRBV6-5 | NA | CASARVLTNYGYTF
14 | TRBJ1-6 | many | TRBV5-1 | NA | CASSLSQGNSPLHF